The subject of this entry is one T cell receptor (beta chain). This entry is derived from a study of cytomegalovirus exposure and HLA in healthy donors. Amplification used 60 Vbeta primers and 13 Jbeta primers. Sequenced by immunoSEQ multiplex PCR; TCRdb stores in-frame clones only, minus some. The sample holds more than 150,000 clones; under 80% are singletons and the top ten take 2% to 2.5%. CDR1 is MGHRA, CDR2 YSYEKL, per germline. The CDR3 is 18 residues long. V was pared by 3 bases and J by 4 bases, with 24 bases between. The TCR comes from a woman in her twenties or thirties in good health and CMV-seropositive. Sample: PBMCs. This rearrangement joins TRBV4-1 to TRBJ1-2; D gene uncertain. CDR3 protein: CASSQIIPEEAGFYGYTF. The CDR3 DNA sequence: TGCGCCAGCAGCCAGATCATTCCAGAGGAAGCGGGCTTCTATGGCTACACCTTC.